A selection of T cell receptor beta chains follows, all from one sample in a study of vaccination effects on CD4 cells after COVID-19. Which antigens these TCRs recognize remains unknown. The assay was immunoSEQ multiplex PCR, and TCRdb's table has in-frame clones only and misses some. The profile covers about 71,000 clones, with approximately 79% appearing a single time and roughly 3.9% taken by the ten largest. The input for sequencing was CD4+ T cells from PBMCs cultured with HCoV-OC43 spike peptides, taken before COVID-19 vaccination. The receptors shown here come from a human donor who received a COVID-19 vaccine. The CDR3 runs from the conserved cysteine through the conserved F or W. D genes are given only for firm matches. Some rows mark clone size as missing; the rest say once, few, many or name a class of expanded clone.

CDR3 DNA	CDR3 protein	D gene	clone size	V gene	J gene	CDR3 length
TGTGCCAGCAGCCAAGATACTTCGTCACCGGGAGTCAATCAGCCCCAGCATTTT	CASSQDTSSPGVNQPQHF	.	.	TRBV3-1/TRBV3-2	TRBJ1-5	18
TGCGCCAGCAGCTCACGGACAGGGACAGCCTATGGCTACACCTTC	CASSSRTGTAYGYTF	TRBD1	few	TRBV5-1	TRBJ1-2	15
TGTGCCAGCTCACGGACAGGGGTGAGGGGTGACACTGAAGCTTTCTTT	CASSRTGVRGDTEAFF	TRBD1	.	TRBV18	TRBJ1-1	16
TGTGCCAGCAGCCAAGAGACAGGAGCCTTGGACACTGAAGCTTTCTTT	CASSQETGALDTEAFF	.	few	TRBV4-2	TRBJ1-1	16
TGCGCCAGCAGCCTACCACTAGCAGCCACAGATACGCAGTATTTT	CASSLPLAATDTQYF	.	.	TRBV5-1	TRBJ2-3	15
TGTGCCAGCAGTGTGGGGCGGGAGCAGCCCCAGCATTTT	CASSVGREQPQHF	.	.	TRBV2	TRBJ1-5	13
TGTGCCAGCAGTCGGACAGGGGGCATTGAAAAACTGTTTTTT	CASSRTGGIEKLFF	TRBD1	once	TRBV6-5	TRBJ1-4	14
TGTGCCAGCAGTACAAATATCTATTCACCCCTCCACTTT	CASSTNIYSPLHF	.	.	TRBV27	TRBJ1-6	13
TGTGCCAGTAGTATGCAGGTCGGGGGCAATCAGCCCCAGCATTTT	CASSMQVGGNQPQHF	.	.	TRBV19	TRBJ1-5	15
TGTGCCAGCAGTTACCGGGGACGGTTGAACACTGAAGCTTTCTTT	CASSYRGRLNTEAFF	.	.	TRBV6-5	TRBJ1-1	15
TGTGCTAGTGGTCCAGGAGGGAAGGAGCAGCCCCAGCATTTT	CASGPGGKEQPQHF	.	few	TRBV12-5	TRBJ1-5	14
TGTGCCTGGAGTCTCCAATCCGGGGGCCTCTATGGCTACACCTTC	CAWSLQSGGLYGYTF	.	.	TRBV30	TRBJ1-2	15
TGTGCCAGCAGCTTAGGGGGATTGGGAGAGACCCAGTACTTC	CASSLGGLGETQYF	.	few	TRBV7-9	TRBJ2-5	14
TGTGCCAGCAAAACCCCAGAGACCCAGTACTTC	CASKTPETQYF	.	.	TRBV28	TRBJ2-5	11
TGTGCCACCTACGCAGCGAGCATGAACACTGAAGCTTTCTTT	CATYAASMNTEAFF	.	.	TRBV28	TRBJ1-1	14
TGTGCCAGCAGCTTGCGGGGAGGCACAGATACGCAGTATTTT	CASSLRGGTDTQYF	.	.	TRBV5-4	TRBJ2-3	14
TGTGCCAGTAGCTCCGTGGACTCTGGAAACACCATATATTTT	CASSSVDSGNTIYF	.	.	TRBV19	TRBJ1-3	14
TGCGCCAGCAGCAACCGGACAGGGGCCACTGAAGCTTTCTTT	CASSNRTGATEAFF	TRBD1	.	TRBV5-1	TRBJ1-1	14
TGTGCCAGCAGCCGAACACGTACTGGGGCCAACGTCCTGACTTTC	CASSRTRTGANVLTF	.	.	TRBV2	TRBJ2-6	15
TGTGCCAGCACCCGGGACAGGGGGCATGAGACCCAGTACTTC	CASTRDRGHETQYF	TRBD1	.	TRBV6-5	TRBJ2-5	14
TGTGCCAGCAGTAAGCAGGGGAGTACAAAAATTTCCTACAATGAGCAGTTCTTC	CASSKQGSTKISYNEQFF	.	.	TRBV27	TRBJ2-1	18
TGTGCCAGCAGCCAAGGACAGGGGGTCTTAGAGACCCAGTACTTC	CASSQGQGVLETQYF	TRBD1	.	TRBV7-9	TRBJ2-5	15
TGTGCCAGCAGCTCAGGGACAGGGACTGAAGCTTTCTTT	CASSSGTGTEAFF	TRBD1	.	TRBV7-9	TRBJ1-1	13
TGTGCCAGTAGTTCCAACGGCAGGGGGATCACAGATACGCAGTATTTT	CASSSNGRGITDTQYF	TRBD1	.	TRBV19	TRBJ2-3	16
TGCAGTGCTAGGGGGTCGCGGGGCGGGTTCTTC	CSARGSRGGFF	.	.	TRBV20-1	TRBJ2-1	11
TGCGCCAGCAGCCAAGATCCGGGACAGGGTTTCACTGAAGCTTTCTTT	CASSQDPGQGFTEAFF	TRBD1	once	TRBV4-1	TRBJ1-1	16
TGTGCCAGCACCTACAGGGACAAAGTAACCGGCTACACCTTC	CASTYRDKVTGYTF	.	once	TRBV2	TRBJ1-2	14
TGTGCCAGTAGTCTACGACAGGGTGTCACCGGGGAGCTGTTTTTT	CASSLRQGVTGELFF	TRBD1	.	TRBV19	TRBJ2-2	15
TGTGCCAGTAGTCTCAGGGGTGGCAATCAGCCCCAGCATTTT	CASSLRGGNQPQHF	.	.	TRBV19	TRBJ1-5	14
TGTGCCAGCCCGTCGGGGTCCGGGGAGCTGTTTTTT	CASPSGSGELFF	.	few	TRBV19	TRBJ2-2	12
TGTGCCTGGCGAGAGTGGGGCGCGGGGACCAAAAACATTCAGTACTTC	CAWREWGAGTKNIQYF	.	.	TRBV30	TRBJ2-4	16
TGTGCCAGCAGCCTCACACCATCTAGCCCCGCGAACACCGGGGAGCTGTTTTTT	CASSLTPSSPANTGELFF	.	few	TRBV5-5	TRBJ2-2	18
TGTGCCAGCAGCTTAATTGTGGCGCTGAAGACTGAAGCTTTCTTT	CASSLIVALKTEAFF	.	few	TRBV7-3	TRBJ1-1	15
TGCGCCAGCAGCCCGGAGACAGTCAACTATGGCTACACCTTC	CASSPETVNYGYTF	.	.	TRBV5-1	TRBJ1-2	14
TGTGCCAGCAGTCCCTACGGAGAGGGTATTAATTCACCCCTCCACTTT	CASSPYGEGINSPLHF	.	.	TRBV27	TRBJ1-6	16
TGTGCCAGCAGCGCCTCCGGGACAGGGACCTATGGCTACACCTTC	CASSASGTGTYGYTF	TRBD1	few	TRBV9	TRBJ1-2	15
TGCGCCAGCAGCTTGGTAGGGCAGGGCTATGGCTACACCTTC	CASSLVGQGYGYTF	.	.	TRBV5-1	TRBJ1-2	14
TGTGCCAGCAGCTTATTTACGGGGGCCCAAGAGACCCAGTACTTC	CASSLFTGAQETQYF	.	.	TRBV7-7	TRBJ2-5	15
TGTGCCAGCAGCGTAGAGTCTCTAACTGGGGCCAACGTCCTGACTTTC	CASSVESLTGANVLTF	.	.	TRBV9	TRBJ2-6	16
TGTGCCAGCAGCTTGGGTAGCTGGGGCCAAGAGACCCAGTACTTC	CASSLGSWGQETQYF	.	.	TRBV5-4	TRBJ2-5	15
TGTGCCAGCAGCCCAGGACTAGCGGGGAGAGAAGAGACCCAGTACTTC	CASSPGLAGREETQYF	TRBD2	once	TRBV7-8	TRBJ2-5	16
TGTGCCAGCCAGTCGGGGGGTCCGAATGAAAAACTGTTTTTT	CASQSGGPNEKLFF	.	.	TRBV19	TRBJ1-4	14
TGTGCCAGCAGCCCCGGACAGGGGGAGAGCAATCAGCCCCAGCATTTT	CASSPGQGESNQPQHF	TRBD1	.	TRBV7-9	TRBJ1-5	16
TGTGCCAGCAGTTCTCCAGCCCAGGGGGCCCAAGGGACTGAAGCTTTCTTT	CASSSPAQGAQGTEAFF	TRBD1	.	TRBV7-9	TRBJ1-1	17
TGTGCCAGCAGTTTGGGAGGGAGTCAGGAGACCCAGTACTTC	CASSLGGSQETQYF	TRBD2	few	TRBV28	TRBJ2-5	14
TGTGCCAGCTCCCAGGGACAGAAAGAGACCCAGTACTTC	CASSQGQKETQYF	TRBD1	.	TRBV18	TRBJ2-5	13
TGCGCCAGCAGCTTGGATTCGTTTTATGGCTACACCTTC	CASSLDSFYGYTF	.	.	TRBV5-1	TRBJ1-2	13
TGTGCCAGCAGTTACTCTACACCATATAGCAATCAGCCCCAGCATTTT	CASSYSTPYSNQPQHF	.	.	TRBV6-5	TRBJ1-5	16
TGTGCCAGCAGCTTTGTTTCGGATAGCAATCAGCCCCAGCATTTT	CASSFVSDSNQPQHF	.	.	TRBV7-2	TRBJ1-5	15
TGCGCCAGCAGTGAGGCCTCCCGGGACGGATTACACTTC	CASSEASRDGLHF	.	.	TRBV10-2	TRBJ1-2	13
TGTGCCAGCAGTTTGACAGAAAACTATGGCTACACCTTC	CASSLTENYGYTF	.	.	TRBV7-2	TRBJ1-2	13
TGTGCCAGCTCACCTATCCTTCCACCTGCCCCCAGGGCCAATGAGCAGTTCTTC	CASSPILPPAPRANEQFF	.	.	TRBV18	TRBJ2-1	18
TGTGCCAGCAGCCAAGTCGACAGGGGCACAGATACGCAGTATTTT	CASSQVDRGTDTQYF	TRBD1	.	TRBV3-1/TRBV3-2	TRBJ2-3	15